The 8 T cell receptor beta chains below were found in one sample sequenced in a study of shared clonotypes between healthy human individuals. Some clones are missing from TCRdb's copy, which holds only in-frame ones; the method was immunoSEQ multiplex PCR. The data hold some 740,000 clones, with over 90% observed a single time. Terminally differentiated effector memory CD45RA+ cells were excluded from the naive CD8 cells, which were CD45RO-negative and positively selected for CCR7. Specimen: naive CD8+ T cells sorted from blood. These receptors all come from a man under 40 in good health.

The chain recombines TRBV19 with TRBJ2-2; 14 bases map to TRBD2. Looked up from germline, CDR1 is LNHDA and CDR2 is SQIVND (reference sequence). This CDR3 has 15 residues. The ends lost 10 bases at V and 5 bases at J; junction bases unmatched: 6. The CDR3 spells CATRGLAGGTGELFF. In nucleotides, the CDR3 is TGTGCCACCCGAGGACTAGCGGGAGGTACCGGGGAGCTGTTTTTT. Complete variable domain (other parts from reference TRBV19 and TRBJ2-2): DGGITQSPKYLFRKEGQNVTLSCEQNLNHDAMYWYRQDPGQGLRLIYYSQIVNDFQKGDIAEGYSVSREKKESFPLTVTSAQKNPTAFYLCATRGLAGGTGELFFGEGSRLTVL.

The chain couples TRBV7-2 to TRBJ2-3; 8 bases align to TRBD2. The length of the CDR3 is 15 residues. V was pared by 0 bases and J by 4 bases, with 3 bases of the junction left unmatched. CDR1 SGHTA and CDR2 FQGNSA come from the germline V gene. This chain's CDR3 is CASSLAGGGSDTQYF. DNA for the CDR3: TGTGCCAGCAGCTTAGCGGGCGGGGGGTCAGATACGCAGTATTTT. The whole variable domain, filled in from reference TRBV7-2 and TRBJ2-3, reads GAGVSQSPSNKVTEKGKDVELRCDPISGHTALYWYRQSLGQGLEFLIYFQGNSAPDKSGLPSDRFSAERTGGSVSTLTIQRTQQEDSAVYLCASSLAGGGSDTQYFGPGTRLTVL.

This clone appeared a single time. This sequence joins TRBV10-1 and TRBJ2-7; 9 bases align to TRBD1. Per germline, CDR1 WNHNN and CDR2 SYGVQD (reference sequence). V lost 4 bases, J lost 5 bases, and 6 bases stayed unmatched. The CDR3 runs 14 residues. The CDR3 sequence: CASSGGTGFHEQYF. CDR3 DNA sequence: TGCGCCAGCAGTGGTGGGACAGGGTTCCACGAGCAGTACTTC.

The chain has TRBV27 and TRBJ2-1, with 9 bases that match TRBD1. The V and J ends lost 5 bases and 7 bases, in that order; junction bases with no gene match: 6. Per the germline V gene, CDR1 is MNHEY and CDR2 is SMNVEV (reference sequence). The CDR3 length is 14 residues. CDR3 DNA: TGTGCCAGCAGTAGGGGGACAGGGTGGAATGAGCAGTTCTTC. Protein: CASSRGTGWNEQFF.

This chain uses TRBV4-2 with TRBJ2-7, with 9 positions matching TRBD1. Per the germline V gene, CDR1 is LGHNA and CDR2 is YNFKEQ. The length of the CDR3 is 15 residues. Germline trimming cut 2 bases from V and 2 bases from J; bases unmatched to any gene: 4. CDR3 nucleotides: TGTGCCAGCAGCCAATCCGGGACAGGGACCTACGAGCAGTACTTC. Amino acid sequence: CASSQSGTGTYEQYF.

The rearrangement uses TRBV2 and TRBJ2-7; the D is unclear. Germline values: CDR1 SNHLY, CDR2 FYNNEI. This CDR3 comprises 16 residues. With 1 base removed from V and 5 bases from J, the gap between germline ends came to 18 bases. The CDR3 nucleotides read TGTGCCAGCAGTGAAGAGCTCTCCATCCTTGCGAACGAGCAGTACTTC. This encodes CASSEELSILANEQYF. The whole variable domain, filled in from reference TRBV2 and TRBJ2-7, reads EPEVTQTPSHQVTQMGQEVILRCVPISNHLYFYWYRQILGQKVEFLVSFYNNEISEKSEIFDDQFSVERPDGSNFTLKIRSTKLEDSAMYFCASSEELSILANEQYFGPGTRLTVT.

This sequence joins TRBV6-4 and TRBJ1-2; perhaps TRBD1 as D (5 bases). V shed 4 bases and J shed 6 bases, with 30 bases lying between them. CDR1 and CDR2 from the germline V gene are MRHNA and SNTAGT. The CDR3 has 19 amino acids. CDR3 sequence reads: CASSGMPTFSYEPGDGYTF. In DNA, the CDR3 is TGTGCCAGCAGTGGAATGCCCACGTTCTCCTACGAACCGGGGGATGGCTACACCTTC.

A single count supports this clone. The CDR3 nucleotides are TGTGCCAGCAGTTTCCCGGGGGCACCGGACGAGCAGTACTTC. Translation: CASSFPGAPDEQYF. The chain carries TRBV27 and TRBJ2-7, with D possibly called TRBD1 or TRBD2 (6 bases each). The germline V gene has CDR1 MNHEY and CDR2 SMNVEV (reference sequence). V lost 3 bases and J lost 5, with 14 bases in between. The CDR3 spans 14 residues.